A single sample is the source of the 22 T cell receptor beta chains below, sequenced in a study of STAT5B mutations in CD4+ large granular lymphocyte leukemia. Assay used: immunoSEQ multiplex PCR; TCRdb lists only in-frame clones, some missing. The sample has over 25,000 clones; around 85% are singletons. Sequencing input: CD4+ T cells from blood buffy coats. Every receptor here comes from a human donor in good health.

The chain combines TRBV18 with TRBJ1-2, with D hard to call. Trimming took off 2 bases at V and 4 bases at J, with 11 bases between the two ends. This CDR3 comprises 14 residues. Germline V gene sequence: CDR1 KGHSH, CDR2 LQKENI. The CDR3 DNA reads TGTGCCAGCTCACCAACGGTTAACTCCTATGGCTACACCTTC. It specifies CASSPTVNSYGYTF.

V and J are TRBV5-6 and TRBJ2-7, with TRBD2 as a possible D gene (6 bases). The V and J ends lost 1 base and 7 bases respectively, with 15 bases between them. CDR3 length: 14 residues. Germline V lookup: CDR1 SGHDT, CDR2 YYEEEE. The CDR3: CASSLWAQEGEQYF. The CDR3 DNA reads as TGTGCCAGCAGCTTGTGGGCGCAGGAGGGTGAGCAGTACTTC.

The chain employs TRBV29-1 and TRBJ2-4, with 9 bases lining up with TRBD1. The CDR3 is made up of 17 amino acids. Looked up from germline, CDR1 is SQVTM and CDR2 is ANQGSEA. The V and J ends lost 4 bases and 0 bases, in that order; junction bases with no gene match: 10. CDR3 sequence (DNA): TGCAGCGTTGTTCCAGGACAGGGGACGAGAGCCAAAAACATTCAGTACTTC. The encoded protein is CSVVPGQGTRAKNIQYF.

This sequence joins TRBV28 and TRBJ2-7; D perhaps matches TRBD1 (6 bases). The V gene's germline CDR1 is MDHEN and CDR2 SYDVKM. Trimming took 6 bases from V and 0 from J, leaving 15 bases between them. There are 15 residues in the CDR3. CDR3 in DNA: TGTGCCAGCAGCAACCGACAGGCTTACTCCTACGAGCAGTACTTC. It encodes CASSNRQAYSYEQYF. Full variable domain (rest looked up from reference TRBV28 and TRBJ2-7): DVKVTQSSRYLVKRTGEKVFLECVQDMDHENMFWYRQDPGLGLRLIYFSYDVKMKEKGDIPEGYSVSREKKERFSLILESASTNQTSMYLCASSNRQAYSYEQYFGPGTRLTVT.

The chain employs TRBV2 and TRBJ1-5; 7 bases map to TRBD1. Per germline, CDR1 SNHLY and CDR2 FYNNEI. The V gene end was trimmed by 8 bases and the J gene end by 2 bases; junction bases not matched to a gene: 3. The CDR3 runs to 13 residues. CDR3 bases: TGTGCCAGCGGCGGACAGGGCAATCAGCCCCAGCATTTT. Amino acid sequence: CASGGQGNQPQHF.

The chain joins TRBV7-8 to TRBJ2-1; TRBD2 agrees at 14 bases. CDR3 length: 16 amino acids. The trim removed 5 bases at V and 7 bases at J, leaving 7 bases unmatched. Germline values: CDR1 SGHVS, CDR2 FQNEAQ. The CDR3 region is CASSIRLAGGRNEQFF. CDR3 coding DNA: TGTGCCAGCAGCATTAGACTAGCGGGAGGGCGAAATGAGCAGTTCTTC.

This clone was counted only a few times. CDR3 nucleotides: TGTGCCTGGAGGACAGGGGTTGAAGCTTTCTTT. This encodes CAWRTGVEAFF. The rearrangement joins TRBV30 to TRBJ1-1; 8 bases agree with TRBD1. Trimming cost V 3 bases and J 7 bases; bases outside gene matches: 1. This CDR3 region has 11 residues. Germline lookup yields CDR1 GTSNPN and CDR2 SVGIG (reference sequence).

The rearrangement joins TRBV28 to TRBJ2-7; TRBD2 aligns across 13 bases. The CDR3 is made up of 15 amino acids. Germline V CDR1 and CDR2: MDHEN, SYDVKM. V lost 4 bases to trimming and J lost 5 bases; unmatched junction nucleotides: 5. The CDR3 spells CASSSQGLAGDEQYF. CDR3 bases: TGTGCCAGCAGTTCTCAAGGACTAGCGGGAGACGAGCAGTACTTC. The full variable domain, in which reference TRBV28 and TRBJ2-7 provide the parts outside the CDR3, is DVKVTQSSRYLVKRTGEKVFLECVQDMDHENMFWYRQDPGLGLRLIYFSYDVKMKEKGDIPEGYSVSREKKERFSLILESASTNQTSMYLCASSSQGLAGDEQYFGPGTRLTVT.

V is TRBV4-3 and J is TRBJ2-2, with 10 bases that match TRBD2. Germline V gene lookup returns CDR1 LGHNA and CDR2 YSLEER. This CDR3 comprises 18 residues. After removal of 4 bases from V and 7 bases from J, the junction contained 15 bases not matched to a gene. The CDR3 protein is CASSPGALAGSGSGELFF. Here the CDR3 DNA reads TGCGCCAGCAGCCCGGGGGCACTAGCGGGATCCGGGAGCGGGGAGCTGTTTTTT.

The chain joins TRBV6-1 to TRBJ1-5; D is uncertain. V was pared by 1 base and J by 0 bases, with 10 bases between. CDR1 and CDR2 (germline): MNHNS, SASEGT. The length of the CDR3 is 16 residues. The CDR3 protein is CASSEGRIYSNQPQHF. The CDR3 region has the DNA TGTGCCAGCAGTGAAGGACGGATTTATAGCAATCAGCCCCAGCATTTT.

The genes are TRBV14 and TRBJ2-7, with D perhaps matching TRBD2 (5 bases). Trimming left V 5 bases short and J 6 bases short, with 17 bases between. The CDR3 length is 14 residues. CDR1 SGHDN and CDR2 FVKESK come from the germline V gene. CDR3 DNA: TGTGCCAGCAGCTTACGGGCTGCGGGCTCCGAGCAGTACTTC. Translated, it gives CASSLRAAGSEQYF.

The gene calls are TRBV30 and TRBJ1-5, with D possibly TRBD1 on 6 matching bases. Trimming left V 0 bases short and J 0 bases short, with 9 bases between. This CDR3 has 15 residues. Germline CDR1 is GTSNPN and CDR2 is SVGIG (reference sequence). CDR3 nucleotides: TGTGCCTGGAGTGTACGGGGGGCTAGCAATCAGCCCCAGCATTTT. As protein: CAWSVRGASNQPQHF.

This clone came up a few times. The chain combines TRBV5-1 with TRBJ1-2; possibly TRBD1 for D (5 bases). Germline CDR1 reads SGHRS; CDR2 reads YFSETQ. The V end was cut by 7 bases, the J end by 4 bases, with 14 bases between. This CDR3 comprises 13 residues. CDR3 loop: CASGSGRGYGYTF. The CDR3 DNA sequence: TGCGCCAGCGGATCGGGGCGCGGCTATGGCTACACCTTC. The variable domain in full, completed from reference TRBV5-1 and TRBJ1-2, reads KAGVTQTPRYLIKTRGQQVTLSCSPISGHRSVSWYQQTPGQGLQFLFEYFSETQRNKGNFPGRFSGRQFSNSRSEMNVSTLELGDSALYLCASGSGRGYGYTFGSGTRLTVV.

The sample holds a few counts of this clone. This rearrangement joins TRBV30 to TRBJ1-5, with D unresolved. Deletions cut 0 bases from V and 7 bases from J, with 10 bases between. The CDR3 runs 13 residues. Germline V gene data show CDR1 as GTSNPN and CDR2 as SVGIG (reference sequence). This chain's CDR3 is CAWSVAGRQPQHF. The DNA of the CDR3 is TGTGCCTGGAGTGTTGCGGGTCGGCAGCCCCAGCATTTT.

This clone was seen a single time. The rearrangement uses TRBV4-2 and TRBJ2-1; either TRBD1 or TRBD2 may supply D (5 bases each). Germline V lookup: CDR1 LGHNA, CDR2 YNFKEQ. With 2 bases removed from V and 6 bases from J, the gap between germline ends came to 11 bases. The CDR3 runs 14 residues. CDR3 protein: CASSQMGPTNEQFF. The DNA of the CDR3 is TGTGCCAGCAGCCAAATGGGACCGACCAATGAGCAGTTCTTC.

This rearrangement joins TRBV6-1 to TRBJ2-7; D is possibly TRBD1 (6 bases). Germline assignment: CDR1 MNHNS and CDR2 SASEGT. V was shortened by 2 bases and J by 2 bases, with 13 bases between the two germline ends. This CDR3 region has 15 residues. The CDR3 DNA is TGTGCCAGCAGTGAAATTCGGACAGCAGCCTACGAGCAGTACTTC. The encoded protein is CASSEIRTAAYEQYF.

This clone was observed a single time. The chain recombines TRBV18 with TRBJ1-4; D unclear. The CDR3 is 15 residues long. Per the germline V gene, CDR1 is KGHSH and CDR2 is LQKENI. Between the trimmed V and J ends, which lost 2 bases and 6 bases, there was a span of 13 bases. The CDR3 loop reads CASSPTGHTDEKLFF. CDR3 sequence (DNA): TGTGCCAGCTCACCAACCGGCCACACGGATGAAAAACTGTTTTTT.

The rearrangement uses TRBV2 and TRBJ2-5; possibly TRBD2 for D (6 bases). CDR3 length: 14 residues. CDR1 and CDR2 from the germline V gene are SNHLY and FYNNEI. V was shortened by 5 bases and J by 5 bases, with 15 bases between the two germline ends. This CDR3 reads CASSQDYNRETQYF. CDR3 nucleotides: TGTGCCAGCAGTCAGGACTACAATCGGGAGACCCAGTACTTC. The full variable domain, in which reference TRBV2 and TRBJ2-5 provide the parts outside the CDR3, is EPEVTQTPSHQVTQMGQEVILRCVPISNHLYFYWYRQILGQKVEFLVSFYNNEISEKSEIFDDQFSVERPDGSNFTLKIRSTKLEDSAMYFCASSQDYNRETQYFGPGTRLLVL.

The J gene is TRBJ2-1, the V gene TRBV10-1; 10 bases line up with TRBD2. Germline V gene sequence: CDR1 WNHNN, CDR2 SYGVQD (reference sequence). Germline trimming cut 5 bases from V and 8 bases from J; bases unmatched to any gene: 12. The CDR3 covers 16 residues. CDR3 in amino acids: CASSPRATSGIHEQFF. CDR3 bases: TGCGCCAGCAGTCCTAGGGCTACTAGCGGGATTCATGAGCAGTTCTTC.

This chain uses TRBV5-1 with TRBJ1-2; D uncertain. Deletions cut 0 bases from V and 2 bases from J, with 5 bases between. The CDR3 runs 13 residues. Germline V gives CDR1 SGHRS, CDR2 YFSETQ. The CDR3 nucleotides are TGCGCCAGCAGCTTGGTTCAGAACTATGGCTACACCTTC. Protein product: CASSLVQNYGYTF.

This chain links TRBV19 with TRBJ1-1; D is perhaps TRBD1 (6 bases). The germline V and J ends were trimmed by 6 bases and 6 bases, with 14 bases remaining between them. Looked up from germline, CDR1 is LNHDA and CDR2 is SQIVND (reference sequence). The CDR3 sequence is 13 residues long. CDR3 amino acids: CASSQRGGAEAFF. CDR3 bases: TGTGCCAGTAGCCAGAGGGGGGGGGCTGAAGCTTTCTTT.

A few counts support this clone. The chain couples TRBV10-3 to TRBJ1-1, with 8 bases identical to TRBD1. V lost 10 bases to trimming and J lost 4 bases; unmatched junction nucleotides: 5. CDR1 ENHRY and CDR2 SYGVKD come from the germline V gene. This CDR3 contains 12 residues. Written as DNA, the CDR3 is TGTGCCACCGGACAGGGACGCACTGAAGCTTTCTTT. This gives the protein CATGQGRTEAFF.